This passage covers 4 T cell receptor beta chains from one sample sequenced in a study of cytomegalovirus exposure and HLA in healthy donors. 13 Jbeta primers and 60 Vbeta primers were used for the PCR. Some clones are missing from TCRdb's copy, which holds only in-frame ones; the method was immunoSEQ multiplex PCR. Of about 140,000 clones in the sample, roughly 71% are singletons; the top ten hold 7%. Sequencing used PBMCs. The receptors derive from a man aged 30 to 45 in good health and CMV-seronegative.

CDR3 DNA sequence: TGCGCCAGCAGCTTGGGGGCGGGGACCTACAATGAGCAGTTCTTC. Translation gives CASSLGAGTYNEQFF. The chain combines TRBV5-1 with TRBJ2-1, with D possibly being TRBD2 (6 bases). The CDR3 spans 15 residues. Deletions cut 0 bases from V and 2 bases from J, with 9 bases between. Germline V gene data show CDR1 as SGHRS and CDR2 as YFSETQ. Using reference TRBV5-1 and TRBJ2-1 for the parts outside the CDR3, the full variable domain is KAGVTQTPRYLIKTRGQQVTLSCSPISGHRSVSWYQQTPGQGLQFLFEYFSETQRNKGNFPGRFSGRQFSNSRSEMNVSTLELGDSALYLCASSLGAGTYNEQFFGPGTRLTVL.

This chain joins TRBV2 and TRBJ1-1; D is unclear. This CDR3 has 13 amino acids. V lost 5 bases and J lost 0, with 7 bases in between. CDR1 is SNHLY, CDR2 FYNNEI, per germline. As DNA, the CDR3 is TGTGCCAGCAGTCAACAGTTGAACACTGAAGCTTTCTTT. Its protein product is CASSQQLNTEAFF.

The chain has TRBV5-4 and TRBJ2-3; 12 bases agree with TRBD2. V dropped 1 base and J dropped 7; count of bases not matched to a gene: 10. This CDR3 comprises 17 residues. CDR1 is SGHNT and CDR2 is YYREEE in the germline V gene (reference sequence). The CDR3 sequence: CASSLNPASGGAHTQYF. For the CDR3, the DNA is TGTGCCAGCAGCTTGAATCCGGCTAGCGGGGGGGCACATACGCAGTATTTT.

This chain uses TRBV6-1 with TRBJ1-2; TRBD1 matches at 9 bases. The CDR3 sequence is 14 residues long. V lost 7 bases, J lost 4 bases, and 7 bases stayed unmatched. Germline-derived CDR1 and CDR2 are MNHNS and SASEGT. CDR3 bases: TGTGCCAGCACCATGACAGGGGGTGTCTATGGCTACACCTTC. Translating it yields CASTMTGGVYGYTF.